This T cell receptor beta chain emerged from a study of blood T cell repertoires in COVID-19. Study details: Some COVID-19 samples were acute and others convalescent; all came from the United States, Italy and Spain.

This CDR3 comprises 17 residues. Germline V gene sequence: CDR1 LGHDT, CDR2 YNNKEL (reference sequence). The J segment lost 2 bases and the V segment lost 0 bases, leaving 6 bases of the junction unmatched. Original methodology: Amplification of reference gene primers provided the estimated nucleated cell counts. Assay: immunoSEQ multiplex PCR; the TCRdb copy retains only in-frame clones and omits some. The V and J calls and clone size come from that table; D and trimming were worked out from the DNA. Here the sample spans 100,000 or so clones, 92% being singletons. Patients of the Seattle cohort, enrolled during active infection, were followed longitudinally.

The V call is TRBV3-1 (or the pseudogene TRBV3-2), the J call TRBJ2-3; 9 nucleotides agree with TRBD2. Sequencing was carried out using peripheral blood. The clonotype originates from a woman between 45 and 60 years old with COVID-19, enrolled during active disease. CDR3 DNA: TGTGCCAGCAGCCAAGAGGCTAGCGGGATACTCACAGATACGCAGTATTTT. Its translation: CASSQEASGILTDTQYF.